This T cell receptor beta chain was sequenced for a study of identical twins. Points from the study as a whole: Beta clonotypes that were abundant in cord blood contained fewer insertions, a pattern absent from memory repertoires.

Germline V gene lookup returns CDR1 SQVTM and CDR2 ANQGSEA. Trimming stripped 7 bases from V and 0 bases from J, with 10 bases between. This CDR3 has 13 residues. TCRdb passed the 5' RACE reads through MiXCR, listing each CDR3 protein once. This sample has hundreds of thousands of distinct CDR3 sequences, with roughly 9% found just once. This clonotype was seen at least ten times. Its antigen is unknown. These data were also reused for a study on yellow fever vaccine responses in identical twins. That study adds: On the reported evidence, twins' vaccine T cell responses seemed partly convergent and partly personalized.

The chain links TRBV29-1 to TRBJ2-1; D possibly corresponds to TRBD1 (6 bases). Sequenced: CD8+ T cells sorted from blood. The clonotype comes from a woman between 18 and 29 years old in good health. In DNA, the CDR3 is TGCAGCGCAGGGGTCAGCTCCTACAATGAGCAGTTCTTC. Encoded protein: CSAGVSSYNEQFF.